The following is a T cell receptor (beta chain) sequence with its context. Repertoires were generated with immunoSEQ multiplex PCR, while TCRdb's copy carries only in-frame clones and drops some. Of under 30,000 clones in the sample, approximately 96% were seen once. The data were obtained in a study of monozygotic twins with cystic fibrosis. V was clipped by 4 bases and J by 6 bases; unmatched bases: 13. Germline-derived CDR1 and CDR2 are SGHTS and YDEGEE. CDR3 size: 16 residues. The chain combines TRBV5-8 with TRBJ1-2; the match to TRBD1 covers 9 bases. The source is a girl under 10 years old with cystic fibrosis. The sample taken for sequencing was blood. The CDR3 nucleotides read TGTGCCAGCAGCCCCCCGGGACAGGGCCGTCTGAATGGCTACACCTTC. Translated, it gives CASSPPGQGRLNGYTF.